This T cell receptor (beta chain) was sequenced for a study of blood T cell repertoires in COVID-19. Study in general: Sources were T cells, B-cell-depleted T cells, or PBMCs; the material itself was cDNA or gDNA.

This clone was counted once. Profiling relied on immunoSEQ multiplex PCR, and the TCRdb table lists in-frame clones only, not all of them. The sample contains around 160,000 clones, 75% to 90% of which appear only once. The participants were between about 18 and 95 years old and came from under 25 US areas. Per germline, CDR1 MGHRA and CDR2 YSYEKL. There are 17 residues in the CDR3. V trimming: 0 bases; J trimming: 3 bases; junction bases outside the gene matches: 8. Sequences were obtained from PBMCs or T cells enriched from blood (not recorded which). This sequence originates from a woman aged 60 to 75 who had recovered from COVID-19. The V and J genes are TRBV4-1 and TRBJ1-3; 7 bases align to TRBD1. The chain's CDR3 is CASSQEGTAALGNTIYF. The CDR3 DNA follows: TGCGCCAGCAGCCAAGAAGGGACAGCGGCCCTTGGAAACACCATATATTTT.